These T cell receptor beta chains were read from a single sample in a study of blood T cell repertoires in COVID-19. Profiled with immunoSEQ multiplex PCR; TCRdb holds only in-frame clones, not every one. The sample contains about 310,000 clones, under 90% of which appear only once. The sequenced sample was peripheral blood. These receptors came from a woman aged 30 to 39 with COVID-19, enrolled during active disease. The CDR3 runs from the conserved cysteine through the conserved F or W. D genes are given only for firm matches.

d_call v_call cdr3_aa
- TRBV7-9 CASSRGSLNEKLFF
- TRBV6-5 CASSKDSRGDTQYF
TRBD1 TRBV18 CASSPRRGQGISEQFF
TRBD1 TRBV11-2 CASSLGTGGGEKLFF
- TRBV5-6 CASSSYRPLGSGNTIYF
TRBD1 TRBV6-5 CASTRKTGSTEAFF
TRBD1 TRBV6-5 CASSRDRDGDTQYF
TRBD2 TRBV30 CAWSVLGLAGSANTGELFF
TRBD2 TRBV7-2 CASRPGLAGDNEQFF
TRBD1 TRBV2 CASSKDRGGNQPQHF
- TRBV9 CASSVETGRRGNIQYF
TRBD2 TRBV24-1 CATSDRLAGSYNEQFF
- TRBV12-3/TRBV12-4 CASSLNGGSPLHF
TRBD1 TRBV28 CASSPYSGTVNSPLHF